This entry features one T cell receptor beta chain sequence. Germline V gene data show CDR1 as SGHDT and CDR2 as YYEEEE. The CDR3 totals 17 residues. After removal of 1 base from V and 4 bases from J, the junction contained 9 bases not matched to a gene. These data come from a study of blood T cell repertoires in COVID-19. The method was immunoSEQ multiplex PCR; TCRdb's version includes in-frame clones alone and lacks a portion of them. The data hold some 240,000 clones, with 75% to 85% observed a single time. The TCR originated in a woman aged 60-75 years with active or convalescent COVID-19. The sequenced material came from peripheral blood. This rearrangement joins TRBV5-6 to TRBJ1-4; TRBD1 agrees at 8 bases. CDR3 in DNA: TGTGCCAGCAGCTTGTGGGGCAGGGGGCCCCGTAATGAAAAACTGTTTTTT. Translated, it gives CASSLWGRGPRNEKLFF.